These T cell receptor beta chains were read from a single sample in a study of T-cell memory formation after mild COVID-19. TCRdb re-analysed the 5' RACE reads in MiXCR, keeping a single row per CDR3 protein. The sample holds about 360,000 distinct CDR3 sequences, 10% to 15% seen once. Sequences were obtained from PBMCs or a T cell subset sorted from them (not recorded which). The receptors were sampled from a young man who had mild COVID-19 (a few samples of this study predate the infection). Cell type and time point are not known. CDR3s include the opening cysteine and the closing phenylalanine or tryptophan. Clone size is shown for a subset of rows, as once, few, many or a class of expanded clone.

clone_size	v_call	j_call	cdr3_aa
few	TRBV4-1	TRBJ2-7	CASSQDAAARGEQYF
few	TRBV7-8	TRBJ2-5	CASTRTEPRETQYF
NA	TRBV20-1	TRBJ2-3	CSARDLSRQGVTDTQYF
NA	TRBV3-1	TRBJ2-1	CASSPRGWGNEQFF
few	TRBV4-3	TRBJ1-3	CASSQEGNPSDTIYF
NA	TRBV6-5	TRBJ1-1	CASRLRRMMNTEAFF
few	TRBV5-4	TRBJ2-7	CASSSEQGIYEQYF
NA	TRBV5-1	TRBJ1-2	CASRMGQSYGYTF
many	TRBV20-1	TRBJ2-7	CSASPPNRYEQYF
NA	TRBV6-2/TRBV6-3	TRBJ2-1	CASSYGLAGYNEQFF
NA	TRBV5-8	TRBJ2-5	CASSPTGTSGRAGRETQYF
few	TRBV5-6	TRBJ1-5	CASSFGHFYSNQPQHF
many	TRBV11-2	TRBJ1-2	CASSLDQGSYGYTF
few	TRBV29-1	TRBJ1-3	CSVGTGNTIYF
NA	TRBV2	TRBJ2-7	CASGTGSSYEQYF
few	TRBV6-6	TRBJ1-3	CASTRDGGTGNTIYF
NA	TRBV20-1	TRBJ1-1	CSGPDRGAQAFF
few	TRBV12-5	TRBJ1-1	CASGLVLGAKNTEAFF
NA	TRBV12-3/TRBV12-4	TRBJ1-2	CASSPTLAGGGYGYTF
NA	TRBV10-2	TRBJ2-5	CASSITPGGAVETQYF
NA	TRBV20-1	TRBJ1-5	CSAPQSGGNQPQHF
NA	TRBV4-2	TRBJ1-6	CASSWGADGNSPLHF
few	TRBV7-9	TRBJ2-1	CASSRGQGEYNEQFF
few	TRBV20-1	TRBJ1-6	CSARTPLVNSPLHF
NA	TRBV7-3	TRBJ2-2	CASSPSWGRDTGELFF
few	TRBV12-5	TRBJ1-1	CASGLILGDEAFF
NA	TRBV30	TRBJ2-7	CAWSDGGEQYF
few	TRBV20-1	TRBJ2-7	CSASRAYEQYF
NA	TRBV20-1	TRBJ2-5	CSAPQFGTVGETQYF
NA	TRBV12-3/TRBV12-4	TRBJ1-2	CASSFGQGFYGYTF
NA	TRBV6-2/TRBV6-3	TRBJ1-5	CASSPGGQPGQPQHF
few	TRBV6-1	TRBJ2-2	CASSERELFF
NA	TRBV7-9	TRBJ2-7	CASSPQLLTPEQYF
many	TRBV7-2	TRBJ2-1	CASSRGGAGVANEQFF
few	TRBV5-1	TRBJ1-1	CASSLMGRGTEAFF
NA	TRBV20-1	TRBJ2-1	CSANHPQSYNEQFF
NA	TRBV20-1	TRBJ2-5	CSAWVWETQYF
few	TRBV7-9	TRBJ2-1	CASSPRLAGGDKNEQFF
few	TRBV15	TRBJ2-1	CATSRDLSGGANEQFF
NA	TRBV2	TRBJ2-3	CASTINTPHDTQYF
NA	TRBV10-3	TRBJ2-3	CAIRAAILGDTQYF
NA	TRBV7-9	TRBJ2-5	CASSIVSSGQATQYF
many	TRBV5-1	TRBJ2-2	CASSSSGPPNTGELFF
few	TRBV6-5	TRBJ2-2	CASSYGTSELGELFF
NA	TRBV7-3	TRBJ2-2	CASSPQGPLYGELFF
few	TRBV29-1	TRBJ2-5	CSAETGGQETQYF
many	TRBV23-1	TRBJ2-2	CASSQPPLAGQNTGELFF
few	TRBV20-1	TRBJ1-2	CSARDPEGANYGYTF
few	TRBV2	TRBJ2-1	CASSERGSGALYNEQFF
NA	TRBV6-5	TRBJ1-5	CASSYSRVINQPQHF
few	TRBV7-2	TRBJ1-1	CASSESRLNTEAFF